The rows below give T cell receptor beta chains drawn from one sample of a study of OX40 agonist ivuxolimab in advanced cancers. Clones were sequenced by immunoSEQ multiplex PCR, and TCRdb holds only the in-frame ones, with some missing. The sample holds tens of thousands of clones, about 89% seen once. The material was CD4+ or CD8+ T cells sorted from blood, obtained in a trial of the OX40 agonist ivuxolimab. The receptors derive from an adult with an advanced solid tumor such as melanoma, head and neck, liver or kidney cancer. Both conserved end residues are part of each CDR3.

J gene,CDR3 length,V gene,CDR3 protein
TRBJ2-1,17,TRBV7-8,CASSLVFSYRGYNEQFF
TRBJ2-1,13,TRBV7-3,CASSHPPNNEQFF
TRBJ1-5,14,TRBV30,CAWSSTGGSQPQHF
TRBJ2-3,15,TRBV5-1,CASSLFGLREDTQYF
TRBJ1-4,12,TRBV5-1,CASSPEGGVLFF
TRBJ1-2,14,TRBV7-9,CASSFENYRAGYTF
TRBJ1-1,15,TRBV19,CASSIDHGQNTEAFF
TRBJ1-1,14,TRBV5-1,CASSSEVRDTEAFF
TRBJ1-1,13,TRBV7-9,CASSLNDRGRAFF
TRBJ2-2,12,TRBV5-1,CASSSITGELFF
TRBJ1-3,18,TRBV4-1,CASSRIDMGTRMGNTIYF
TRBJ2-7,10,TRBV20-1,CSVPLNEQYF
TRBJ1-2,14,TRBV4-1,CASSQDRAGDGYTF
TRBJ2-7,15,TRBV13,CASSPGTSGTYEQYF
TRBJ2-7,15,TRBV29-1,CSVEGRSSGSYEQYF
TRBJ2-1,14,TRBV27,CASSLAGAYNEQFF
TRBJ2-1,15,TRBV6-5,CASSYLGNSEDEQFF
TRBJ1-2,14,TRBV7-9,CASSLVGDGYGYTF
TRBJ1-2,20,TRBV7-2,CASSLATGENRLVSNYGYTF
TRBJ2-3,14,TRBV7-6,CASARGSFTDTQYF
TRBJ2-7,13,TRBV6-5,CASSYGQNYEQYF
TRBJ2-7,13,TRBV7-6,CASSEDRPGEQYF
TRBJ1-3,15,TRBV9,CASSVVPETGNTIYF
TRBJ2-7,18,TRBV30,CAWRLPLPGQGKSYEQYF
TRBJ2-2,18,TRBV7-3,CASSSNPEAGSNTGELFF
TRBJ1-1,24,TRBV2,CASSEASSFSQGQGPRGLNTEAFF
TRBJ2-7,15,TRBV10-3,CAISESISPGGEQYF